This TCR beta chain was recovered during a study of OX40 agonist ivuxolimab in advanced cancers. Turning to this clone: The antigen is not known.

Notes on the study in general: CD8+ T cells (on average) carried more expanded clones than CD4+ T cells. It was also the case that some nonresponders had low normalized T-cell clonal expansion.

Clones were sequenced by immunoSEQ multiplex PCR, and TCRdb holds only the in-frame ones, with some missing. This table has some 75,000 clones, approximately 86% appearing once. V was cut by 1 base and J by 11 bases, with 14 bases left in between. This CDR3 comprises 13 residues. Germline V gene sequence: CDR1 SGHTA, CDR2 FQGNSA. The receptor was derived from an adult with an advanced solid tumor such as melanoma, head and neck, liver or kidney cancer. The material was CD4+ or CD8+ T cells sorted from blood, obtained in a trial of the OX40 agonist ivuxolimab. This chain links TRBV7-2 with TRBJ1-1; D remains ambiguous. The CDR3 is CASSLVEGMVAFF. As DNA, the CDR3 is TGTGCCAGCAGCTTAGTCGAGGGAATGGTGGCTTTCTTT.